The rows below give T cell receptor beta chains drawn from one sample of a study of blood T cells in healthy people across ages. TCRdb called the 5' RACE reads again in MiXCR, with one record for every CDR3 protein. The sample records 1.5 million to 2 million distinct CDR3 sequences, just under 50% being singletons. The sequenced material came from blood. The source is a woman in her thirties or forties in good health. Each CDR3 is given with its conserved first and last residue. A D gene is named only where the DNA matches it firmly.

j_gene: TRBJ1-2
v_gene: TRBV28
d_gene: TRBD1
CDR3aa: CASWGKQGSTYGYTF

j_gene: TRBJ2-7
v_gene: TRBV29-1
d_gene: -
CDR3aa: CSVVNTAYEQYF

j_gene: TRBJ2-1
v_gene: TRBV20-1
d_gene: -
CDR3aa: CSGPVTYNEQFF

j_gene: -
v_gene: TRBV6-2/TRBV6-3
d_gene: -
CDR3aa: CASSPEGPRALEQYF

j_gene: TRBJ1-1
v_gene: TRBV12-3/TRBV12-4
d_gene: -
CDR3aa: CASRTTRTEAFF

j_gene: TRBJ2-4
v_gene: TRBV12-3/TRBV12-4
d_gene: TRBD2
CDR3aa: CASSPGGAALAKNIQYF

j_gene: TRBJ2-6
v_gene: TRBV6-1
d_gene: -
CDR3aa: CASSFRGFGANVLTF

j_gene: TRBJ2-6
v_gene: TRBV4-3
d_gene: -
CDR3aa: CASSQEVKTLASGANVLTF

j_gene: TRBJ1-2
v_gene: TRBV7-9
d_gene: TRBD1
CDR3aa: CTSSLADRVSYGYTF

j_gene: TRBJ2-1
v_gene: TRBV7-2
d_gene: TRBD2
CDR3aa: CASSSPGLAAEQFF

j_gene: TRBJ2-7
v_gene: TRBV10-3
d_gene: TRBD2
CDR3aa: CAISEGTSGVQLSYEQYF

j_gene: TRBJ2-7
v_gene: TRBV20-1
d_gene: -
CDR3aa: CSARRDRLYERYF

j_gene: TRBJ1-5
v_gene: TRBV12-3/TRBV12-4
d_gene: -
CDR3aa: CASSPPLGLSNQPQHF

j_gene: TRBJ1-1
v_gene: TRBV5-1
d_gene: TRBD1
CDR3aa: CASSLTQGKSTEAFF

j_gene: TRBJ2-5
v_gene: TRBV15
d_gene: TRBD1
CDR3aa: CATSRNTGTGLEQYF

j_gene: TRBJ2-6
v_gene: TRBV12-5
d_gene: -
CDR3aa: CASGLVLGGEDVLTF

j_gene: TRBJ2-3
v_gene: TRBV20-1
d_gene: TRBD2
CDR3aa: CSARGQESGRGGLDTQYF

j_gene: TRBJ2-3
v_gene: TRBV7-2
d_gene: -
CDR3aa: CASSLGGAAADTQYF

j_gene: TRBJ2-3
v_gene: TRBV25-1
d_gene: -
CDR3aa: CASSFGDYTQYF

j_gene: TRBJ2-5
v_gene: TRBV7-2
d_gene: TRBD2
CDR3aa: CASSLGLAGKETQYF

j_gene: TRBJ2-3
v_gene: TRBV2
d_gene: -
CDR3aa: CASSDLVTSTDTQYF

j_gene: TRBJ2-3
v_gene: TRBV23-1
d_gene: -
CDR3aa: CASSLPGPSNVDTQYF

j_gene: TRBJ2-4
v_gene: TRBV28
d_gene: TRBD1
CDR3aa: CASSLTGTDGKNIQYF

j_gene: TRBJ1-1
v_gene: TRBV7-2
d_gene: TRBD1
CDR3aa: CASSRGQPRTEAFF

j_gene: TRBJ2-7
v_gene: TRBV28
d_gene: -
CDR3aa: CASSKWVYEQYF